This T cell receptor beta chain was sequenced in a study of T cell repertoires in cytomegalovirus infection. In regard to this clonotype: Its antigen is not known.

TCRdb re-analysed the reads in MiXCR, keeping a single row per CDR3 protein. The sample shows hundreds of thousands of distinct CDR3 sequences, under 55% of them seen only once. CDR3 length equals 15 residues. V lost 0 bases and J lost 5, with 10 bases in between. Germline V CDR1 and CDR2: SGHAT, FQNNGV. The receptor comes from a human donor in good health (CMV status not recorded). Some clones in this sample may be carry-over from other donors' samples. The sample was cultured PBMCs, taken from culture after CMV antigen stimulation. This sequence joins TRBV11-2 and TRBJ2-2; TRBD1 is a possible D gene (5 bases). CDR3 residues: CASSLDSRTTGELFF. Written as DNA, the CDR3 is TGTGCCAGCAGCTTAGATAGTCGGACAACCGGGGAGCTGTTTTTT.